This T cell receptor (beta chain) was sequenced during a study of blood T cells in healthy people across ages. About this clonotype: Antigen unknown.

Then a second PCR, running roughly 7 to 11 cycles, was carried out with a sample-barcoded 5' primer and a J-beta primer mix. In TCRdb, the 5' RACE reads were re-called with MiXCR into one record per CDR3 protein. The sample records roughly 680,000 distinct CDR3 sequences, more than 45% being singletons. Study findings and constraints: Donors of long life had a larger count of naive CD4+ cells and greater diversity than aged donors.

V lost 5 bases and J lost 7, with 14 bases in between. The germline V gene encodes CDR1 MNHEY and CDR2 SMNVEV (reference sequence). The CDR3 has 14 amino acids. No fewer than 7 million PBMCs went into each sample. Each sample provided at least 5 micrograms of extracted total RNA. The sequence was obtained from a woman older than 75 in good health. The sample comprised blood. The chain combines TRBV27 with TRBJ1-4, with D hard to call. The CDR3 sequence is CASSLTVTSEKLFF. The CDR3 region has the DNA TGTGCCAGCAGTCTGACCGTTACGAGTGAAAAACTGTTTTTT.